This TCR beta chain was obtained from a study of beta chain features in type 1 diabetes. Study-level findings and limits: There was a moderate but significant shortening of TCRB CDR3s in all four CD4+ subsets of Type 1 diabetes patients. Patients with type 1 diabetes carried fewer insertions and had more deletions at their VDJ junctions. Naive, central memory and Treg TCRB repertoires seemed to resemble each other more closely in patients than they did in healthy donors.

The authors sorted CD4+ naive, central memory, regulatory and stem cell-like memory cells via CD45RO/CCR7/CD25/CD127/CD95/CD27. Every isolated RNA sample was fully reverse transcribed, so sequencing captured expressed TCRB transcripts. TCRdb's copy holds only in-frame clones and misses some; the assay was immunoSEQ multiplex PCR. There are around 450,000 clones in the sample; over 9.5% occur only once, and about 0.042% lies in the top ten. Germline V gives CDR1 SQVTM, CDR2 ANQGSEA. CDR3 length: 14 residues. V was clipped by 0 bases and J by 5 bases, with 10 bases between them. On this clone itself: What it binds is not known.

The V gene is TRBV29-1, the J gene TRBJ2-2; the D gene is possibly TRBD1 (6 bases). The source material was naive CD4+ T cells from blood. The sequence was obtained from a young woman in good health. The CDR3 loop is CSVEDGTFTGELFF. CDR3 DNA: TGCAGCGTTGAAGACGGGACATTTACCGGGGAGCTGTTTTTT.